The T cell receptor beta chain described here comes from a study of blood T cell repertoires in COVID-19. V was cut by 1 base and J by 0 bases, with 3 bases left in between. The CDR3 has 14 amino acids. Germline loops: CDR1 MGHRA, CDR2 YSYEKL. Patients of the Seattle cohort, enrolled during active infection, were followed longitudinally. In the original analysis: Using reference gene primer amplification, nucleated cell counts were estimated. Assay: immunoSEQ multiplex PCR; the TCRdb copy retains only in-frame clones and omits some. Clonal size and the V and J genes are those of that table, whereas D and trimming came from the DNA. The repertoire includes 150,000 to 200,000 clones, roughly nine tenths of them detected once, and approximately 9.9% sits in the top ten.

The sequenced sample consisted of peripheral blood. The source of this sequence is an older woman with COVID-19, enrolled during active disease. The rearrangement joins TRBV4-1 to TRBJ1-4; D gene uncertain. For the CDR3, the DNA is TGCGCCAGCAGCCAAGGAGCAACTAATGAAAAACTGTTTTTT. Protein sequence: CASSQGATNEKLFF.